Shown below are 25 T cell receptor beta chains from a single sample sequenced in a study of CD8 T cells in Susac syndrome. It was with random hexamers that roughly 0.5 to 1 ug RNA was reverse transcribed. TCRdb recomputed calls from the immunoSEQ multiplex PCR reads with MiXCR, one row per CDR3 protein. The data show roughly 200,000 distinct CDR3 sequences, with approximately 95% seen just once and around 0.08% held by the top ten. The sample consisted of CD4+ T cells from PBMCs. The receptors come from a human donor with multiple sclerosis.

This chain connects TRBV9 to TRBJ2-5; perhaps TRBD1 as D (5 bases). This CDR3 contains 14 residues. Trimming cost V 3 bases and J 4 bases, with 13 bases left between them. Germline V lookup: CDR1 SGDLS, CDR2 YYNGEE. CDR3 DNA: TGTGCCAGCAGCGCCAACACAGGAAGAGAGACCCAGTACTTC. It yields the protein CASSANTGRETQYF.

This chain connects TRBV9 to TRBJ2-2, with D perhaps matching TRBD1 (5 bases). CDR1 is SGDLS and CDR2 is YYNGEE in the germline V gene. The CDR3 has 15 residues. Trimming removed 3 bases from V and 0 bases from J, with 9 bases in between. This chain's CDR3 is CASSGGQSNTGELFF. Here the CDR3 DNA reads TGTGCCAGCAGCGGCGGACAATCGAACACCGGGGAGCTGTTTTTT.

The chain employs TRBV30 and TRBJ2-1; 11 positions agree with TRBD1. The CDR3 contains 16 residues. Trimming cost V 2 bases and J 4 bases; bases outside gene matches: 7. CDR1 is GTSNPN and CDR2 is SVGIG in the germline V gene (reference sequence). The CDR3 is CAWSPLGTGGYNEQFF. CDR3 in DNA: TGTGCCTGGAGTCCTCTCGGGACAGGGGGATACAATGAGCAGTTCTTC.

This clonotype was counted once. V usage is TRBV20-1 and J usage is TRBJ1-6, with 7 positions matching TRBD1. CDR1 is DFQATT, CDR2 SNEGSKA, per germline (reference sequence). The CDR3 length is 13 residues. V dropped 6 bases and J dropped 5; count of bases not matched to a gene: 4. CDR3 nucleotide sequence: TGCAGTGCACGGGACAGCAATAATTCACCCCTCCACTTT. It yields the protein CSARDSNNSPLHF.

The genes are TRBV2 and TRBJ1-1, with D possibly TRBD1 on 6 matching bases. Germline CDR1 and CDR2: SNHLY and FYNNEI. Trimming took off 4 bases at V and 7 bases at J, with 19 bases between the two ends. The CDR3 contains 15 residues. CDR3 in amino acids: CASSGLGGYLDEAFF. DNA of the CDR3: TGTGCCAGCAGTGGCCTTGGGGGCTACCTCGATGAAGCTTTCTTT.

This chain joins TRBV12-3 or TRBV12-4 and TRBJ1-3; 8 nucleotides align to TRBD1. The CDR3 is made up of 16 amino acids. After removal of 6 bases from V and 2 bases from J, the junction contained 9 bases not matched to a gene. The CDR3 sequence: CASSPRTGNAGNTIYF. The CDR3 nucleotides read TGTGCCAGCAGCCCTCGGACAGGGAACGCTGGAAACACCATATATTTT.

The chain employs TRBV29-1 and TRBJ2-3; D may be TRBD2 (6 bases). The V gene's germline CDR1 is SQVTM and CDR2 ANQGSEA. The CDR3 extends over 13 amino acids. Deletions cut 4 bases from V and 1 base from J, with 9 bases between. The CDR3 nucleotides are TGCAGCGTTGCCGGGGGAGGCACAGATACGCAGTATTTT. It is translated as CSVAGGGTDTQYF.

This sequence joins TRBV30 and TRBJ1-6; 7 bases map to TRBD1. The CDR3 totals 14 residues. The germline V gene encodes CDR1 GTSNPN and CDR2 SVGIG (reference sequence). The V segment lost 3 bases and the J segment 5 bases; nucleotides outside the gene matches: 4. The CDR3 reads CAWSPGQDNSPLHF. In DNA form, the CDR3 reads TGTGCCTGGAGCCCTGGACAGGATAATTCACCCCTCCACTTT.

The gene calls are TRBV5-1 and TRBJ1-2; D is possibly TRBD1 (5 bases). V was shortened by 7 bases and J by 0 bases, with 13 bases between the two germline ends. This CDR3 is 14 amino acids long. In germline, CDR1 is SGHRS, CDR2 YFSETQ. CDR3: CASGRDGANYGYTF. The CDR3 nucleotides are TGCGCCAGCGGCAGGGACGGAGCTAACTATGGCTACACCTTC.

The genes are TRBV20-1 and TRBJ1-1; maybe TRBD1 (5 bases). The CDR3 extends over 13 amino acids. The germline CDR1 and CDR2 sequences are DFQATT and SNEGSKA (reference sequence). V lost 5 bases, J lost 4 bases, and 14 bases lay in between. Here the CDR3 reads CSARRGESTEAFF. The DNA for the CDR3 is TGCAGTGCTCGGCGGGGGGAGAGCACTGAAGCTTTCTTT.

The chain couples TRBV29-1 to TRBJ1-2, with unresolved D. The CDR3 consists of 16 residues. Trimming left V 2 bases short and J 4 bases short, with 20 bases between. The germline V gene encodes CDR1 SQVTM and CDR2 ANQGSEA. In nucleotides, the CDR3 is TGCAGCGTTGAAACATCAGGCGGAGGGTCTGGCTATGGCTACACCTTC. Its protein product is CSVETSGGGSGYGYTF.

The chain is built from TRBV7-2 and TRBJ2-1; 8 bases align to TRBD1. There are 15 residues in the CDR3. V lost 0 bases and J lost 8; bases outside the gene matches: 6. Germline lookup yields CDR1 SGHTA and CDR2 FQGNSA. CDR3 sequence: CASSLAGTGNYEQFF. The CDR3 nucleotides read TGTGCCAGCAGCTTAGCGGGGACAGGAAATTATGAGCAGTTCTTC.

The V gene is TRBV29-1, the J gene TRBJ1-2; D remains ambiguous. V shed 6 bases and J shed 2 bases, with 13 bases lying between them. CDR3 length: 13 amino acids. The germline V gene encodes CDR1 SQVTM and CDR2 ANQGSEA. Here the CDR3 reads CSVALEVNYGYTF. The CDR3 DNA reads TGCAGCGTGGCCTTAGAGGTAAACTATGGCTACACCTTC. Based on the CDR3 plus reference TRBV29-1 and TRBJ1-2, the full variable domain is SAVISQKPSRDICQRGTSLTIQCQVDSQVTMMFWYRQQPGQSLTLIATANQGSEATYESGFVIDKFPISRPNLTFSTLTVSNMSPEDSSIYLCSVALEVNYGYTFGSGTRLTVV.

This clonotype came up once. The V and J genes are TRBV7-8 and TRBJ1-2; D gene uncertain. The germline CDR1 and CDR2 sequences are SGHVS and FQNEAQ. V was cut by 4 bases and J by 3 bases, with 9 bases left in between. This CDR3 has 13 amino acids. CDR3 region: CASSSRSYYGYTF. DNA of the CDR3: TGTGCCAGCAGCTCCCGGTCCTACTATGGCTACACCTTC.

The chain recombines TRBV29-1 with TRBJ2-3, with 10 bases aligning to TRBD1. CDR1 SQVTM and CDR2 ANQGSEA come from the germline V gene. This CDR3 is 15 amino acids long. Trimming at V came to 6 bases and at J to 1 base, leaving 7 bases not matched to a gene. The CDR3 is CSVEPDRGGTDTQYF. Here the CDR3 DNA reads TGCAGCGTAGAACCGGACAGGGGGGGCACAGATACGCAGTATTTT.

The CDR3 is CASSFNEQAGYTF. CDR3 sequence (DNA): TGTGCCAGCAGTTTTAACGAACAAGCGGGCTACACCTTC. This sequence joins TRBV12-3 or TRBV12-4 and TRBJ1-2; no firm D call. V was pared by 3 bases and J by 8 bases, with 13 bases between. This CDR3 contains 13 residues.

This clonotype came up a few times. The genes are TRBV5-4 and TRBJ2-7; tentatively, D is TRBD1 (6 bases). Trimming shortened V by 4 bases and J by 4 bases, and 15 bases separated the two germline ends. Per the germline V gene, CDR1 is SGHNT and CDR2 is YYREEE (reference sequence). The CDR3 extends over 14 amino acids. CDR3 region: CASSPWPGDYEQYV. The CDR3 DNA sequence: TGTGCCAGCAGCCCCTGGCCAGGGGATTACGAGCAGTACGTC.

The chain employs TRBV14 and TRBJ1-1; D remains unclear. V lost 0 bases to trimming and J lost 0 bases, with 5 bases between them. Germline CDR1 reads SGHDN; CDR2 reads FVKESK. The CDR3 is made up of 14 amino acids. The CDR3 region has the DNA TGTGCCAGCAGCCAAGAGCAGTTGAACACTGAAGCTTTCTTT. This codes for CASSQEQLNTEAFF.

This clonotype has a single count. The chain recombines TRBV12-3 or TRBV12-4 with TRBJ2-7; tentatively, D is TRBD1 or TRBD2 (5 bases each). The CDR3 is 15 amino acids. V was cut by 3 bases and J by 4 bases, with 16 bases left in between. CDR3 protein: CASSLGTDLGYEQYV. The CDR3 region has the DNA TGTGCCAGCAGTTTGGGGACGGATCTGGGGTACGAGCAGTACGTC.

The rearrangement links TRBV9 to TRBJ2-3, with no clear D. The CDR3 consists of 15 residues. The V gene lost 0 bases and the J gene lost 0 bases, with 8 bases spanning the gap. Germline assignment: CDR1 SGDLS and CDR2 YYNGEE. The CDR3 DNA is TGTGCCAGCAGCGTAGGGCAGGTTAGCACAGATACGCAGTATTTT. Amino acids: CASSVGQVSTDTQYF. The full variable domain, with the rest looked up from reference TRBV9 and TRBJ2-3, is DSGVTQTPKHLITATGQRVTLRCSPRSGDLSVYWYQQSLDQGLQFLIQYYNGEERAKGNILERFSAQQFPDLHSELNLSSLELGDSALYFCASSVGQVSTDTQYFGPGTRLTVL.

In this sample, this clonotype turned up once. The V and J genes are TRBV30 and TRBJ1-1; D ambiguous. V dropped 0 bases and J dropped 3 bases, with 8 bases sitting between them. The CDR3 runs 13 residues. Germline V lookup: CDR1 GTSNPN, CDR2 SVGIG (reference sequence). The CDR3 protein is CAWSVRRDTEAFF. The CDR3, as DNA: TGTGCCTGGAGTGTTAGAAGGGACACTGAAGCTTTCTTT.

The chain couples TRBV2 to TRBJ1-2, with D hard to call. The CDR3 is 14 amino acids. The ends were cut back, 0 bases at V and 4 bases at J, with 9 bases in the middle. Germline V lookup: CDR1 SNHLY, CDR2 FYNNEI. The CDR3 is CASSEAGLAYGYTF. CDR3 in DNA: TGTGCCAGCAGTGAAGCTGGTTTAGCCTATGGCTACACCTTC.

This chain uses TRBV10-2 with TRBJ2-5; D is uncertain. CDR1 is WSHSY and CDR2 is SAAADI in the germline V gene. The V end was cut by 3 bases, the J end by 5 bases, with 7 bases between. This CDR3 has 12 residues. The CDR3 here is CASSDGPETQYF. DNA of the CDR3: TGCGCCAGCAGTGACGGGCCGGAGACCCAGTACTTC.

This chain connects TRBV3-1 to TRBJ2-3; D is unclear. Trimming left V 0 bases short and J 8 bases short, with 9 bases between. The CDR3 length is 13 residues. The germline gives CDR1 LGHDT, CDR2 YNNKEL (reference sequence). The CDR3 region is CASSQDGQATQYF. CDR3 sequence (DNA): TGTGCCAGCAGCCAAGATGGTCAAGCTACGCAGTATTTT.

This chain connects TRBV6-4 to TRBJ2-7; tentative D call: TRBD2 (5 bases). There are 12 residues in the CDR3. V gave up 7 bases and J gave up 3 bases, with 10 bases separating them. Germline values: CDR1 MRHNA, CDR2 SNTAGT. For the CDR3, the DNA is TGTGCCAGCAATTCCGGGAACTACGAGCAGTACTTC. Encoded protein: CASNSGNYEQYF.